These 27 T cell receptor beta chains came from one sample sequenced in a study of T cell repertoires in cytomegalovirus infection (dated by TCRdb to the late 2010s). Sequenced on an Illumina HiSeq 1500. TCRdb's own reprocessing of the public reads used fastp at Q25 and MiXCR and kept productive beta chains. A single entry per CDR3 protein holds the most common genes and DNA from its merged rows. Present in this sample are about 240,000 distinct CDR3 sequences, around 12% of which were seen just once. The ten largest clonotypes hold 1.5% to 2% of the sample. Source material: PBMCs. Every receptor here comes from a human donor in good health (CMV status not recorded). Some clones in this sample may be carry-over from other donors' samples.

The sample holds many counts of this clonotype. V is TRBV7-2 and J is TRBJ2-3; D might be TRBD2 (6 bases). With 1 base removed from V and 2 bases from J, the gap between germline ends came to 19 bases. Germline CDR1 is SGHTA and CDR2 is FQGNSA. This CDR3 has 18 amino acids. The CDR3 DNA sequence: TGTGCCAGCAGCTTAGTGAGTAGAGAGGCGGGGCTCACAGATACGCAGTATTTT. This codes for CASSLVSREAGLTDTQYF.

This clonotype was seen many times. The chain links TRBV7-3 to TRBJ2-1; 12 bases agree with TRBD2. Germline lookup yields CDR1 SGHTA and CDR2 FQGTGA. The CDR3 extends over 20 amino acids. With 0 bases clipped from V and 2 bases from J, the junction kept 11 bases outside the gene matches. The CDR3 sequence: CASSLTRTSGTRTPYNEQFF. In DNA form, the CDR3 reads TGTGCCAGCAGCTTAACCCGGACTAGCGGGACCCGTACCCCCTACAATGAGCAGTTCTTC.

This clonotype was counted at least ten times. The chain is built from TRBV7-9 and TRBJ1-1; 7 nucleotides line up with TRBD1. CDR1 SEHNR and CDR2 FQNEAQ come from the germline V gene (reference sequence). The CDR3 has 14 residues. The junction had 5 bases not matched to a gene; V was cut back by 3 bases and J by 4 bases. The CDR3 bases are TGTGCCAGCAGCTTCGGGGGACAGCTCACTGAAGCTTTCTTT. It is translated as CASSFGGQLTEAFF.

J is TRBJ2-2 and V is TRBV7-3; TRBD1 matches 8 bases. The ends lost 2 bases at V and 2 bases at J; junction bases unmatched: 7. This CDR3 has 17 residues. Looked up from germline, CDR1 is SGHTA and CDR2 is FQGTGA. The CDR3 region has the DNA TGTGCCAGCAGCTTATCGGCGGACAGGGTCAACACCGGGGAGCTGTTTTTT. Translating it yields CASSLSADRVNTGELFF.

This clonotype has ten or more counts. The V call is TRBV19, the J call TRBJ1-4, with 8 bases that match TRBD1. Unmatched junction bases numbered 15, after V lost 8 bases and J lost 10 bases. Germline V CDR1 and CDR2: LNHDA, SQIVND (reference sequence). This CDR3 is 15 amino acids long. Written as DNA, the CDR3 is TGTGCCAGTTCCGGGACAGGAGATTCCGGCGGAAAACTGTTTTTT. Protein product: CASSGTGDSGGKLFF.

This clonotype showed up many times. This chain joins TRBV28 and TRBJ1-5, with D possibly being TRBD1 (5 bases). This CDR3 region has 16 residues. Germline CDR1 is MDHEN and CDR2 is SYDVKM. V was pared by 4 bases and J by 3 bases, with 16 bases between. CDR3 sequence reads: CASSSPGREINQPQHF. In DNA form, the CDR3 reads TGTGCCAGCAGTTCACCGGGACGGGAGATCAATCAGCCCCAGCATTTT. Based on the CDR3 plus reference TRBV28 and TRBJ1-5, the full variable domain is DVKVTQSSRYLVKRTGEKVFLECVQDMDHENMFWYRQDPGLGLRLIYFSYDVKMKEKGDIPEGYSVSREKKERFSLILESASTNQTSMYLCASSSPGREINQPQHFGDGTRLSIL.

This clonotype appeared a few times. This chain uses TRBV6-6 with TRBJ2-7, with D possibly matching TRBD1 (8 bases). The CDR3 spans 17 residues. V lost 6 bases to trimming and J lost 5 bases, with 26 bases between them. Germline V CDR1 and CDR2: MNHNY, SVGAGI (reference sequence). The CDR3 protein is CASSRLTGGDLKNEQYF. CDR3 DNA sequence: TGTGCCAGCAGCCGACTAACAGGGGGGGATCTGAAGAACGAGCAGTACTTC.

There are many counts of this clonotype. This chain joins TRBV10-3 and TRBJ1-1; TRBD1 might be the D (5 bases). Trimming took 0 bases from V and 7 from J, leaving 9 bases between them. The CDR3 is 13 amino acids. The germline V gene encodes CDR1 ENHRY and CDR2 SYGVKD. The chain's CDR3 is CAISESTGGEAFF. DNA for the CDR3: TGTGCCATCAGTGAGTCGACGGGGGGTGAAGCTTTCTTT.

This clonotype was seen only once. The chain has TRBV29-1 and TRBJ2-3; 10 bases are a match to TRBD2. The junction had 9 bases not matched to a gene; V was cut back by 7 bases and J by 2 bases. The CDR3 extends over 15 amino acids. From germline, CDR1 is SQVTM and CDR2 ANQGSEA. This CDR3 is CSARQGTSDTDTQYF. CDR3 DNA: TGCAGCGCACGACAGGGGACTAGCGACACAGATACGCAGTATTTT.

V usage is TRBV6-2 or TRBV6-3 and J usage is TRBJ2-3; D gene ambiguous. The germline V gene encodes CDR1 MNHEY and CDR2 SVGEGT. V dropped 7 bases and J dropped 3 bases, with 11 bases sitting between them. The CDR3 covers 13 residues. Here the CDR3 reads CASTFHGTDTQYF. DNA of the CDR3: TGTGCCAGCACTTTCCACGGGACAGATACGCAGTATTTT.

The V call is TRBV28, the J call TRBJ1-5; 7 positions match TRBD1. The CDR3 is 16 residues long. Trimming took 6 bases from V and 1 from J; bases not matched to a gene: 9. Germline V gene lookup returns CDR1 MDHEN and CDR2 SYDVKM. The DNA of the CDR3 is TGTGCCAGCAGCCCCACAGGGGAGGGGAGCAATCAGCCCCAGCATTTT. Protein sequence: CASSPTGEGSNQPQHF.

This clonotype has a count of ten or more. The V and J genes are TRBV7-2 and TRBJ2-5; D gene uncertain. The CDR3 is 13 amino acids. V was trimmed by 1 base and J by 5 bases, leaving 8 bases between them. Germline V CDR1 and CDR2: SGHTA, FQGNSA. The CDR3 DNA reads as TGTGCCAGCAGCTTAGTGACCGGGGAGACCCAGTACTTC. Its translation is CASSLVTGETQYF.

This clonotype was seen more than once but under ten times. This rearrangement joins TRBV4-2 to TRBJ1-1; TRBD1 is a possible D gene (5 bases). V gave up 4 bases and J gave up 4 bases, with 16 bases separating them. CDR1 and CDR2 from the germline V gene are LGHNA and YNFKEQ. This CDR3 is built from 15 residues. This CDR3 reads CASSPNQAGTTEAFF. The CDR3 region has the DNA TGTGCCAGCAGCCCCAACCAGGCGGGGACCACTGAAGCTTTCTTT.

This clonotype has ten or more counts. The chain recombines TRBV6-2 or TRBV6-3 with TRBJ2-4; the D is unclear. Trimming removed 5 bases at V and 1 base at J, with 9 bases between. The germline V gene encodes CDR1 MNHEY and CDR2 SVGEGT. The CDR3 runs to 14 residues. The CDR3 is CASSGTGAKNIQYF. The DNA of the CDR3 is TGTGCCAGCAGTGGTACTGGCGCCAAAAACATTCAGTACTTC.

This clonotype has at least ten counts. The rearrangement links TRBV7-9 to TRBJ1-1; D may be TRBD1 (5 bases). V was trimmed by 5 bases and J by 9 bases, leaving 13 bases between them. The CDR3 length is 12 residues. Per the germline V gene, CDR1 is SEHNR and CDR2 is FQNEAQ (reference sequence). CDR3 sequence: CASSRGTSQAFF. CDR3 coding DNA: TGTGCCAGCAGCCGTGGGACCTCCCAAGCTTTCTTT.

There are many counts of this clonotype. The rearrangement joins TRBV7-8 to TRBJ1-2, with 10 nucleotides matching TRBD1. J lost 8 bases, V lost 1 base, and 7 bases had no gene match. Germline V gene sequence: CDR1 SGHVS, CDR2 FQNEAQ. The CDR3 sequence is 15 residues long. CDR3 protein: CASSLEDRGIGGYTF. Written as DNA, the CDR3 is TGTGCCAGCAGCTTAGAGGACAGGGGGATCGGGGGCTACACCTTC.

This clonotype showed up many times. V and J are TRBV6-1 and TRBJ2-7, with TRBD1 matching over 9 bases. CDR3 size: 15 residues. V gave up 5 bases and J gave up 6 bases; unmatched junction bases: 11. Germline lookup yields CDR1 MNHNS and CDR2 SASEGT. The CDR3 DNA is TGTGCCAGCAGTTCATATACTAAGGACAGGGGCGAGCAGTACTTC. Its translation: CASSSYTKDRGEQYF.

The J gene is TRBJ2-1, the V gene TRBV5-1; 9 nucleotides match TRBD2. Per the germline V gene, CDR1 is SGHRS and CDR2 is YFSETQ. Trimming at V came to 0 bases and at J to 10 bases, leaving 8 bases not matched to a gene. The CDR3 loop spans 15 amino acids. In DNA, the CDR3 is TGCGCCAGCAGCTTGGTGGCGGGAGGGCCAGGGGAGCAGTTCTTC. Translated, it gives CASSLVAGGPGEQFF.

At least ten counts were recorded for this clonotype. The chain links TRBV7-2 to TRBJ2-3; 12 nucleotides match TRBD2. There are 15 residues in the CDR3. Trimming removed 6 bases from V and 4 bases from J; junction bases left unmatched: 5. Per the germline V gene, CDR1 is SGHTA and CDR2 is FQGNSA. The CDR3 loop is CASRRGLAGPDTQYF. CDR3 nucleotides: TGTGCCAGCAGACGTGGACTAGCGGGGCCAGATACGCAGTATTTT.

This clonotype is a singleton in its sample. A much more abundant neighbour one base away suggests this may be a read error. The chain recombines TRBV7-9 with TRBJ2-3, with unresolved D. The CDR3 length is 11 residues. In germline, CDR1 is SEHNR, CDR2 FQNEAQ (reference sequence). V lost 5 bases, J lost 10 bases, and 10 bases lay in between. CDR3 sequence: CASSSSIAQYF. In nucleotides, the CDR3 is TGTGCCAGCAGCAGCTCTATAGCGCAGTATTTT. The full variable domain, with the rest looked up from reference TRBV7-9 and TRBJ2-3, is DTGVSQNPRHKITKRGQNVTFRCDPISEHNRLYWYRQTLGQGPEFLTYFQNEAQLEKSRLLSDRFSAERPKGSFSTLEIQRTEQGDSAMYLCASSSSIAQYFGPGTRLTVL.

There are a few counts of this clonotype. The DNA of the CDR3 is TGTGCCAGCAGCCAGATACAAGCGGGGGGAAACAATGAGCAGTTCTTC. Translating it yields CASSQIQAGGNNEQFF. The chain recombines TRBV3-1 with TRBJ2-1, with 9 bases identical to TRBD2. V lost 3 bases to trimming and J lost 5 bases; unmatched junction nucleotides: 8. CDR3 length: 16 amino acids. The germline V gene has CDR1 LGHDT and CDR2 YNNKEL (reference sequence).

This clonotype was detected only a few times. The V call is TRBV6-5, the J call TRBJ1-6; TRBD1 matches at 10 bases. V lost 0 bases, J lost 9 bases, and 5 bases stayed unmatched. The CDR3 sequence is 16 residues long. Germline CDR1 and CDR2: MNHEY and SVGAGI. CDR3 in amino acids: CASSYSTGGSGSPLHF. The CDR3 DNA sequence: TGTGCCAGCAGTTACTCGACAGGGGGCTCGGGTTCACCCCTCCACTTT.

This clonotype has ten or more counts. V and J are TRBV7-2 and TRBJ2-2; 10 bases line up with TRBD2. Germline CDR1 SGHTA, CDR2 FQGNSA. Trimming removed 5 bases from V and 3 bases from J; junction bases left unmatched: 9. The length of the CDR3 is 17 residues. In nucleotides, the CDR3 is TGTGCCAGCAGCCCCGACAGCGGGAGGGCCTACACCGGGGAGCTGTTTTTT. As protein: CASSPDSGRAYTGELFF. Full variable domain (remainder filled in from reference TRBV7-2 and TRBJ2-2): GAGVSQSPSNKVTEKGKDVELRCDPISGHTALYWYRQSLGQGLEFLIYFQGNSAPDKSGLPSDRFSAERTGGSVSTLTIQRTQQEDSAVYLCASSPDSGRAYTGELFFGEGSRLTVL.

This clonotype appeared many times. V gene TRBV7-2 combines with J gene TRBJ2-7; D may be TRBD2 (6 bases). The CDR3 runs 17 residues. Trimming shortened V by 3 bases and J by 2 bases, and 20 bases separated the two germline ends. Germline V gene sequence: CDR1 SGHTA, CDR2 FQGNSA. The CDR3 DNA sequence: TGTGCCAGCAGCTTGGGGGTAGCGGAAACCCTTCCCTACGAGCAGTACTTC. As protein: CASSLGVAETLPYEQYF.

This clonotype was seen many times. This rearrangement joins TRBV7-9 to TRBJ2-2; 8 nucleotides match TRBD1. The CDR3 runs to 18 residues. Germline values: CDR1 SEHNR, CDR2 FQNEAQ (reference sequence). The trim removed 5 bases at V and 4 bases at J, leaving 15 bases unmatched. CDR3 sequence (DNA): TGTGCCAGCAGCCCGTGGACAGGGCCCGAGGGAGTCACCGGGGAGCTGTTTTTT. It translates to CASSPWTGPEGVTGELFF.

This chain joins TRBV20-1 and TRBJ2-3; tentative D call: TRBD2 (5 bases). V was pared by 0 bases and J by 1 base, with 8 bases between. CDR1 DFQATT and CDR2 SNEGSKA come from the germline V gene (reference sequence). This CDR3 is built from 14 residues. The CDR3: CSARDGSGTDTQYF. The CDR3 nucleotides are TGCAGTGCTAGAGACGGTAGCGGCACAGATACGCAGTATTTT.

The chain joins TRBV19 to TRBJ1-2, with TRBD1 as a possible D gene (5 bases). With 5 bases removed from V and 6 bases from J, the gap between germline ends came to 22 bases. CDR1 is LNHDA and CDR2 is SQIVND in the germline V gene (reference sequence). This CDR3 is built from 16 residues. CDR3 nucleotide sequence: TGTGCCAGTAGTCCTACCCCGTTGGAGGGACTCGATGGCTACACCTTC. Its translation: CASSPTPLEGLDGYTF.